Given below is one T cell receptor beta chain in context. Its target is not known. This sample is drawn from a study of quantifying T cell responses using KT2 cells. Across the study: TCR alpha and beta constant-region primers primed reverse transcription of RNA. Under optimum conditions, T4 ligation efficiency was estimated at more than 8.5%. Study-wide points: KT2 sequence counts showed saturation when very many KT2 cells were spiked in.

Known numbers of the T cell clone KT2 were added to PBMC. Different KT2-to-PBMC ratios were created with a constant PBMC count. The cDNA 3' end received a ligated oligonucleotide with a UMI. An equimolar mix of RC1.1 and RC1.2 primed the beta chain across TRBC1 and TRBC2. TCRdb re-analysed the UMI-ligation and nested PCR reads in MiXCR, keeping a single row per CDR3 protein. The table has some 33,000 distinct CDR3 sequences, 10% seen once. Trimming pared 6 bases from V and 8 bases from J, leaving 19 bases between. CDR1 and CDR2 (germline): DFQATT, SNEGSKA (reference sequence). The CDR3 is made up of 14 amino acids.

The receptor's source is a human donor. Sequences were obtained from PBMCs spiked with cells of the T cell clone KT2. This chain links TRBV20-1 with TRBJ2-2; D might be TRBD2 (6 bases). CDR3 nucleotides: TGCAGTGCCACCCCGGGACTTTCACTAGGGGAGCTGTTTTTT. Translating gives CSATPGLSLGELFF.